The 23 T cell receptor beta chains below come from one sample, sequenced in a study of shared clonotypes between healthy human individuals. Using immunoSEQ multiplex PCR, the repertoire was profiled, and TCRdb retains in-frame clones only, with some absent. The sample includes roughly 2.2 million clones, just under 95% seen only once; the top ten take roughly 0.34%. Sequences were obtained from naive CD4+ T cells from PBMCs. Noted subset: CD45RA+ positively selected. All receptors derive from a man between 18 and 35 years old in good health. Some clones in this sample may be carry-over from other donors' samples.

The CDR3 loop is CASSPWTENQETQYF. As DNA, the CDR3 is TGCGCCAGCAGCCCGTGGACAGAAAACCAAGAGACCCAGTACTTC. The chain uses TRBV5-1 and TRBJ2-5, with a weak D call TRBD1 (6 bases). Germline V gives CDR1 SGHRS, CDR2 YFSETQ. The V end lost 4 bases, the J end lost 0 bases, and 13 bases lay between the germline ends. This CDR3 is built from 15 residues. Complete variable domain (other parts from reference TRBV5-1 and TRBJ2-5): KAGVTQTPRYLIKTRGQQVTLSCSPISGHRSVSWYQQTPGQGLQFLFEYFSETQRNKGNFPGRFSGRQFSNSRSEMNVSTLELGDSALYLCASSPWTENQETQYFGPGTRLLVL.

V and J are TRBV30 and TRBJ1-4, with D perhaps TRBD1 (5 bases). Trimming stripped 4 bases from V and 5 bases from J, with 8 bases between. Germline V gene lookup returns CDR1 GTSNPN and CDR2 SVGIG (reference sequence). CDR3 size: 12 residues. In DNA form, the CDR3 reads TGTGCCTGGAAAGAGGGGAATGAAAAACTGTTTTTT. This translates into CAWKEGNEKLFF.

The chain links TRBV18 to TRBJ1-1; D is undetermined. The CDR3 is 15 residues long. Germline V lookup: CDR1 KGHSH, CDR2 LQKENI. V dropped 6 bases and J dropped 1 base, with 15 bases sitting between them. Here the CDR3 DNA reads TGTGCCAGCTCTCGAAATCCCGGGTGGAACACTGAAGCTTTCTTT. This codes for CASSRNPGWNTEAFF.

J is TRBJ2-5 and V is TRBV7-7, with D possibly matching TRBD1 (6 bases). The CDR3 length is 15 residues. V was cut by 3 bases and J by 4 bases, with 15 bases left in between. Germline assignment: CDR1 SSHAT and CDR2 FNYEAQ (reference sequence). CDR3 sequence: CASSLGQGLTETQYF. CDR3 sequence (DNA): TGTGCCAGCAGCTTGGGGCAGGGGTTAACAGAGACCCAGTACTTC.

The chain has TRBV11-1 and TRBJ2-7; 8 bases line up with TRBD1. V lost 1 base, J lost 0 bases, and 2 bases stayed unmatched. This CDR3 has 15 amino acids. Germline CDR1 reads SGHAT; CDR2 reads FQDESV (reference sequence). The chain's CDR3 is CASSLVDRGSYEQYF. Written as DNA, the CDR3 is TGTGCCAGCAGCTTAGTTGACAGGGGCTCCTACGAGCAGTACTTC.

This CDR3 is CASSLNRWDTEAFF. CDR3 in DNA: TGTGCCAGCAGTTTAAACCGCTGGGATACTGAAGCTTTCTTT. This sequence joins TRBV27 and TRBJ1-1; no definite D call. The CDR3 covers 14 residues. The V end was cut by 2 bases, the J end by 5 bases, with 12 bases between. Germline lookup yields CDR1 MNHEY and CDR2 SMNVEV (reference sequence).

The chain links TRBV30 to TRBJ1-6; 7 bases are a match to TRBD1. Germline CDR1 is GTSNPN and CDR2 is SVGIG (reference sequence). CDR3 length: 12 amino acids. The V segment lost 5 bases and the J segment 9 bases; nucleotides outside the gene matches: 4. CDR3 loop: CAWGTVGSPLHF. The CDR3 DNA reads as TGTGCCTGGGGGACAGTCGGTTCACCCCTCCACTTT.

V is TRBV6-5 and J is TRBJ1-1; D is uncertain. The germline V and J ends were trimmed by 6 bases and 1 base, with 12 bases remaining between them. This CDR3 spans 14 amino acids. The germline V gene has CDR1 MNHEY and CDR2 SVGAGI. The CDR3 loop is CASRRGPSNTEAFF. The CDR3, as DNA: TGTGCCAGCAGAAGAGGACCGTCGAACACTGAAGCTTTCTTT.

This rearrangement joins TRBV5-1 to TRBJ2-1; 9 nucleotides agree with TRBD2. Per germline, CDR1 SGHRS and CDR2 YFSETQ. The ends lost 0 bases at V and 7 bases at J; junction bases unmatched: 11. The CDR3 runs to 17 residues. The DNA of the CDR3 is TGCGCCAGCAGCTTGGCGTTGTTAGCGGGGGCGGGTAATGAGCAGTTCTTC. Translation gives CASSLALLAGAGNEQFF.

The chain uses TRBV7-9 and TRBJ2-7; D is ambiguous. V lost 3 bases, J lost 5 bases, and 8 bases lay in between. CDR1 SEHNR and CDR2 FQNEAQ come from the germline V gene (reference sequence). The CDR3 spans 12 residues. The CDR3: CASSFDGDEQYF. The CDR3 DNA reads TGTGCCAGCAGCTTCGATGGGGACGAGCAGTACTTC. Looking up the rest from reference TRBV7-9 and TRBJ2-7 gives the full variable domain: DTGVSQNPRHKITKRGQNVTFRCDPISEHNRLYWYRQTLGQGPEFLTYFQNEAQLEKSRLLSDRFSAERPKGSFSTLEIQRTEQGDSAMYLCASSFDGDEQYFGPGTRLTVT.

The rearrangement links TRBV28 to TRBJ2-4; unclear D gene. CDR1 is MDHEN and CDR2 is SYDVKM in the germline V gene. The CDR3 contains 15 residues. V was trimmed by 10 bases and J by 0 bases, leaving 16 bases between them. DNA of the CDR3: TGTGCCACCTTCGCATCTCGTCTAGCCAAAAACATTCAGTACTTC. Amino acids: CATFASRLAKNIQYF.

Concerning this clone itself: The same CDR3 also results from other DNA sequences found in this sample. The chain joins TRBV7-2 to TRBJ2-1; D is unclear. This CDR3 has 13 residues. Trimming took off 1 base at V and 4 bases at J, with 5 bases between the two ends. CDR1 is SGHTA and CDR2 is FQGNSA in the germline V gene. CDR3 sequence reads: CASSLESYNEQFF. Written as DNA, the CDR3 is TGTGCCAGCAGCTTAGAAAGTTACAATGAGCAGTTCTTC.

The CDR3 DNA is TGTGCCAGCAGCGAGACTAGCGGGAGAGGGAATGAGCAGTTCTTC. Protein: CASSETSGRGNEQFF. This chain joins TRBV9 and TRBJ2-1; 12 bases map to TRBD2. V dropped 3 bases and J dropped 7; count of bases not matched to a gene: 5. The germline V gene encodes CDR1 SGDLS and CDR2 YYNGEE. This CDR3 is 15 amino acids long.

The sample holds one count of this clone. The rearrangement joins TRBV27 to TRBJ2-3; TRBD1 matches 9 bases. The CDR3 runs to 18 residues. The ends lost 5 bases at V and 1 base at J; junction bases unmatched: 13. In germline, CDR1 is MNHEY, CDR2 SMNVEV (reference sequence). Here the CDR3 reads CASSPNQYRGRGTDTQYF. The CDR3 DNA follows: TGTGCCAGCAGTCCGAACCAGTACAGGGGGCGCGGCACAGATACGCAGTATTTT.

The chain is built from TRBV5-1 and TRBJ2-7; D is unclear. The CDR3 is 14 residues long. Germline V CDR1 and CDR2: SGHRS, YFSETQ. Trimming removed 4 bases at V and 1 base at J, with 12 bases between. The CDR3 is CASSPVPDSYEQYF. In nucleotides, the CDR3 is TGCGCCAGCAGCCCCGTACCGGATTCCTACGAGCAGTACTTC.

Note on this clone: Different DNA sequences within this sample yield the same CDR3. V gene TRBV4-1 combines with J gene TRBJ2-2, with D hard to call. Germline V gene sequence: CDR1 MGHRA, CDR2 YSYEKL. The CDR3 covers 12 residues. The ends were cut back, 1 base at V and 8 bases at J, with 5 bases in the middle. The CDR3 spells CASSQVFGELFF. DNA for the CDR3: TGCGCCAGCAGCCAAGTGTTTGGGGAGCTGTTTTTT.

This chain links TRBV7-6 with TRBJ2-7, with D maybe TRBD1 (6 bases). The CDR3 is 11 residues long. Trimming took 7 bases from V and 5 from J, leaving 9 bases between them. Germline V gene sequence: CDR1 SGHVS, CDR2 FNYEAQ. The CDR3 bases are TGTGCCAGCAAACAGGGTAACGAGCAGTACTTC. Translating it yields CASKQGNEQYF.

The chain couples TRBV7-3 to TRBJ2-7, with 7 bases aligning to TRBD1. V lost 1 base, J lost 1 base, and 4 bases stayed unmatched. This CDR3 is built from 15 residues. Germline V gives CDR1 SGHTA, CDR2 FQGTGA. CDR3 amino acids: CASSLRTGGSYEQYF. The CDR3 DNA reads as TGTGCCAGCAGCTTAAGGACAGGTGGATCCTACGAGCAGTACTTC.

This chain's CDR3 is CASSLGAGYQPQHF. The CDR3, as DNA: TGTGCCAGCTCTTTAGGCGCAGGCTATCAGCCCCAGCATTTT. The J gene is TRBJ1-5, the V gene TRBV27; D not certain. V dropped 8 bases and J dropped 5 bases, with 16 bases sitting between them. This CDR3 region has 14 residues. CDR1 and CDR2 from the germline V gene are MNHEY and SMNVEV (reference sequence).

The chain recombines TRBV7-2 with TRBJ1-5, with D uncertain. The V gene's germline CDR1 is SGHTA and CDR2 FQGNSA. This CDR3 has 14 residues. V lost 4 bases and J lost 3, with 10 bases in between. CDR3 nucleotides: TGTGCCAGCAGCTCCGACCCTTACAATCAGCCCCAGCATTTT. Its protein product is CASSSDPYNQPQHF.

This clone was seen just once. J is TRBJ2-2 and V is TRBV19; D perhaps matches TRBD2 (6 bases). Looked up from germline, CDR1 is LNHDA and CDR2 is SQIVND (reference sequence). V was clipped by 0 bases and J by 5 bases, with 13 bases between them. This CDR3 has 16 residues. In nucleotides, the CDR3 is TGTGCCAGTAGTATAGATGAGGGGCGGGGAACCGGGGAGCTGTTTTTT. This encodes CASSIDEGRGTGELFF.

The chain recombines TRBV19 with TRBJ2-7; TRBD1 aligns across 7 bases. V lost 1 base to trimming and J lost 6 bases; unmatched junction nucleotides: 9. The length of the CDR3 is 15 residues. Germline assignment: CDR1 LNHDA and CDR2 SQIVND (reference sequence). The CDR3 loop reads CASSIAPGTVREQYF. CDR3 nucleotides: TGTGCCAGTAGTATAGCCCCTGGGACAGTTCGCGAGCAGTACTTC.

This chain links TRBV19 with TRBJ2-7; TRBD1 aligns across 8 bases. The CDR3 is 13 amino acids. Germline V gene lookup returns CDR1 LNHDA and CDR2 SQIVND (reference sequence). Losses at the gene ends were 5 bases for V and 3 bases for J; bases not matched to a gene: 3. CDR3 sequence: CASSVQGVYEQYF. DNA of the CDR3: TGTGCCAGTAGTGTACAGGGGGTCTACGAGCAGTACTTC.